This T cell receptor beta chain was recorded in a study of T cell repertoires in cytomegalovirus infection. The J segment lost 7 bases and the V segment lost 4 bases, leaving 9 bases of the junction unmatched. Germline V CDR1 and CDR2: MNHEY, SMNVEV (reference sequence). The CDR3 runs to 16 residues. Via MiXCR, TCRdb re-called the reads, giving one row per CDR3 protein. Of about 490,000 distinct CDR3 sequences detected, more than 15% appear once; the ten largest clones hold approximately 24%. This clonotype was seen a few times. Antigen unknown. The study, taken as a whole, reports: In two of eight donors, the top clonotype was HLA-C-restricted CMV-specific.

The receptor's source is a human donor in good health (CMV status not recorded). Some clones in this sample may be carry-over from other donors' samples. The chain carries TRBV27 and TRBJ2-1; 11 bases agree with TRBD2. Material: CD8+ T cells from PBMCs. CDR3 DNA: TGTGCCAGCAGTTCGGTAGCGGGAGGGCCGGGGAATGAGCAGTTCTTC. Translating gives CASSSVAGGPGNEQFF.